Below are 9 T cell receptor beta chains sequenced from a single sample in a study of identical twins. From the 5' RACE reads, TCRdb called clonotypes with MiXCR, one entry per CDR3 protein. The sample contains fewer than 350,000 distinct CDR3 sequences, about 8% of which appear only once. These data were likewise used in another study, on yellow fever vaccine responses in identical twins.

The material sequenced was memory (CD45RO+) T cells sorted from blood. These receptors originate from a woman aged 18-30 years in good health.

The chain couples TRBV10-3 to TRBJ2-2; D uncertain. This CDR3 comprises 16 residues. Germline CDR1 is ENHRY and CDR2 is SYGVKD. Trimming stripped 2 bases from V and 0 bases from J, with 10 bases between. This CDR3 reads CAISEGRTANTGELFF. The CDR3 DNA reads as TGTGCCATCAGTGAGGGTCGGACGGCGAACACCGGGGAGCTGTTTTTT.

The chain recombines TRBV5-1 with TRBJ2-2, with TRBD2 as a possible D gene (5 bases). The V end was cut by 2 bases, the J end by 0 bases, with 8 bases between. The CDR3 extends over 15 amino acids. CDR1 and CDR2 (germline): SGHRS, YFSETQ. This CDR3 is CASSFRDSNTGELFF. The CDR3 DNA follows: TGCGCCAGCAGCTTCCGGGATTCGAACACCGGGGAGCTGTTTTTT.

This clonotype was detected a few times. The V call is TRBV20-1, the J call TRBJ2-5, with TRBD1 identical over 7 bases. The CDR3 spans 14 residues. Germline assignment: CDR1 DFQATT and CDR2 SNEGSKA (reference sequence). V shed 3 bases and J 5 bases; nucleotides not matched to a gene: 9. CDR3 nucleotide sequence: TGCAGTGCTAGGGGAGACAGGGTGGCGGAGACCCAGTACTTC. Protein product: CSARGDRVAETQYF.

This CDR3 reads CSASGGSSYEQYV. CDR3 bases: TGCAGTGCTAGCGGGGGTAGCTCCTACGAGCAGTACGTC. V is TRBV20-1 and J is TRBJ2-7; D is perhaps TRBD2 (6 bases). V was clipped by 3 bases and J by 0 bases, with 9 bases between them. This CDR3 spans 13 amino acids. Germline assignment: CDR1 DFQATT and CDR2 SNEGSKA (reference sequence).

The CDR3 reads CAIRPPNSDTEAFF. CDR3 DNA sequence: TGTGCCATCAGACCCCCAAATAGCGACACTGAAGCTTTCTTT. The genes are TRBV10-3 and TRBJ1-1, with D unresolved. The CDR3 consists of 14 residues. V lost 6 bases and J 3 bases, leaving 14 bases between the germline ends. Per the germline V gene, CDR1 is ENHRY and CDR2 is SYGVKD.

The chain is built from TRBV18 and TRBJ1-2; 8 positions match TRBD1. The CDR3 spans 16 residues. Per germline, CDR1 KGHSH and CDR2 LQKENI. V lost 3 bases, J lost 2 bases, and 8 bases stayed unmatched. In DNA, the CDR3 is TGTGCCAGCTCACCTACGGACAGGGATAAAAACTATGGCTACACCTTC. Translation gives CASSPTDRDKNYGYTF. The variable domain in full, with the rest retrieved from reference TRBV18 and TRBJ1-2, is NAGVMQNPRHLVRRRGQEARLRCSPMKGHSHVYWYRQLPEEGLKFMVYLQKENIIDESGMPKERFSAEFPKEGPSILRIQQVVRGDSAAYFCASSPTDRDKNYGYTFGSGTRLTVV.

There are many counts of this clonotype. CDR3 sequence reads: CASSGDRTQETQYF. DNA of the CDR3: TGTGCCAGCAGTGGGGACAGGACGCAGGAGACCCAGTACTTC. This chain joins TRBV2 and TRBJ2-5, with 8 bases fitting TRBD1. The CDR3 sequence is 14 residues long. V shed 4 bases, J shed 5 bases, and the junction held 6 bases outside the gene matches. In germline, CDR1 is SNHLY, CDR2 FYNNEI.

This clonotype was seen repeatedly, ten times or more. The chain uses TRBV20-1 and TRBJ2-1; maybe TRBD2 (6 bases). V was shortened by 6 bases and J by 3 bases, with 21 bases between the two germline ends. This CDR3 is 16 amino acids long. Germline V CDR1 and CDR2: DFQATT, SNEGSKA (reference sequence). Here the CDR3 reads CSAYRDSSPLYNEQFF. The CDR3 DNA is TGCAGTGCGTACCGGGACTCATCGCCCCTCTACAATGAGCAGTTCTTC.

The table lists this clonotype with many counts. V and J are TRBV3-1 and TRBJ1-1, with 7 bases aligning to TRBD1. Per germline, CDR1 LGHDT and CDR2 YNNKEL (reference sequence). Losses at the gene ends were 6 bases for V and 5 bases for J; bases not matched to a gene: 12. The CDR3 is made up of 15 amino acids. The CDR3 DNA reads TGTGCCAGCAGTCCAACAGGGGTTCTTGGGACTGAAGCTTTCTTT. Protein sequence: CASSPTGVLGTEAFF.